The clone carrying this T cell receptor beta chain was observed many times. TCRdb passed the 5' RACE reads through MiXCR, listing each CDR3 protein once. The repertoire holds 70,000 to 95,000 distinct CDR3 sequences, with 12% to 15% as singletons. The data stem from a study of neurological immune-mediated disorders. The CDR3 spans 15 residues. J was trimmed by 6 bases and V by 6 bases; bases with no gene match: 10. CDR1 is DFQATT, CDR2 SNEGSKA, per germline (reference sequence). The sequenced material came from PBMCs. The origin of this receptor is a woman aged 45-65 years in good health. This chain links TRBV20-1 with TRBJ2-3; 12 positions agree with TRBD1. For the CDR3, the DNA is TGCAGTGCCGAATCGGGACAGGGGGCTACGGATACGCAGTATTTT. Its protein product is CSAESGQGATDTQYF.